The 24 T cell receptor beta chains below were found in one sample sequenced in a study of PD-1 blockade in classical Hodgkin lymphoma. Every patient experienced relapse after autologous stem cell transplantation, and brentuximab vedotin exposure varied. Sequencing was performed with immunoSEQ multiplex PCR; in TCRdb, only in-frame clones are kept and a portion is missing. The sample lists about 43,000 clones, approximately 70% occurring once. The sequencing used peripheral blood mononuclear cells (PBMCs), collected before the second cycle of nivolumab. All receptors come from a human donor with classical Hodgkin lymphoma.

V usage is TRBV10-1 and J usage is TRBJ2-5; 11 bases map to TRBD2. The CDR3 has 17 amino acids. Germline CDR1 reads WNHNN; CDR2 reads SYGVQD (reference sequence). Losses at the gene ends were 0 bases for V and 5 bases for J; bases not matched to a gene: 8. CDR3 nucleotide sequence: TGCGCCAGCAGTGAGTCGCGGACTAGCGGGTTCGGGGAGACCCAGTACTTC. It is translated as CASSESRTSGFGETQYF.

The chain recombines TRBV7-6 with TRBJ2-5, with unresolved D. Per the germline V gene, CDR1 is SGHVS and CDR2 is FNYEAQ. CDR3 length: 12 residues. Trimming cost V 2 bases and J 3 bases, with 4 bases left between them. The CDR3 sequence: CASSLSEETQYF. CDR3 DNA sequence: TGTGCCAGCAGCTTAAGTGAAGAGACCCAGTACTTC.

This chain connects TRBV27 to TRBJ2-7; 11 bases are a match to TRBD2. Trimming cost V 2 bases and J 7 bases; bases outside gene matches: 10. In germline, CDR1 is MNHEY, CDR2 SMNVEV (reference sequence). This CDR3 has 16 amino acids. CDR3 sequence: CASSLPNLAGGREQYF. The DNA for the CDR3 is TGTGCCAGCAGTTTACCCAATCTAGCGGGAGGACGGGAGCAGTACTTC.

The chain's CDR3 is CASSLWDSSMNTEAFF. The CDR3 bases are TGTGCCAGCAGCCTATGGGACAGCAGCATGAACACTGAAGCTTTCTTT. The V call is TRBV7-6, the J call TRBJ1-1; 7 bases are a match to TRBD1. V shed 5 bases and J 0 bases; nucleotides not matched to a gene: 9. The V gene's germline CDR1 is SGHVS and CDR2 FNYEAQ. This CDR3 is 16 amino acids long.

The genes are TRBV5-3 and TRBJ1-4; 8 nucleotides align to TRBD1. TRBV5-3 counts as an open reading frame of uncertain function. The CDR3 totals 23 residues. V shed 4 bases and J 5 bases; nucleotides not matched to a gene: 31. In nucleotides, the CDR3 is TGTGCCAGAAGCCGATCAATGCAAGGTCCCGGGACAGGTCCGCAACCCTTAAATGAAAAACTGTTTTTT. This translates into CARSRSMQGPGTGPQPLNEKLFF.

This sequence joins TRBV10-3 and TRBJ2-3; either TRBD1 or TRBD2 may supply D (5 bases each). This CDR3 is built from 17 residues. The V and J ends lost 2 bases and 1 base respectively, with 16 bases between them. CDR1 is ENHRY and CDR2 is SYGVKD in the germline V gene. The CDR3 nucleotides read TGTGCCATCAGTGAGGGGGGAAACCCATGGGGCACAGATACGCAGTATTTT. This translates into CAISEGGNPWGTDTQYF.

This chain uses TRBV14 with TRBJ2-2, with unresolved D. Looked up from germline, CDR1 is SGHDN and CDR2 is FVKESK. The V gene lost 0 bases and the J gene lost 7 bases, with 9 bases spanning the gap. There are 14 residues in the CDR3. Here the CDR3 reads CASSQEATIGELFF. The CDR3 nucleotides read TGTGCCAGCAGCCAAGAAGCGACAATCGGGGAGCTGTTTTTT.

This sequence joins TRBV7-3 and TRBJ2-1; possible D gene TRBD2, 5 bases. Trimming stripped 2 bases from V and 9 bases from J, with 11 bases between. This CDR3 has 13 amino acids. Germline loops: CDR1 SGHTA, CDR2 FQGTGA. The CDR3 DNA reads as TGTGCCAGCAGCTTAGTTATCGGAGGTGAGCAGTTCTTC. Its translation: CASSLVIGGEQFF. The full variable domain, rest sourced from reference TRBV7-3 and TRBJ2-1, is GAGVSQTPSNKVTEKGKYVELRCDPISGHTALYWYRQSLGQGPEFLIYFQGTGAADDSGLPNDRFFAVRPEGSVSTLKIQRTERGDSAVYLCASSLVIGGEQFFGPGTRLTVL.

This clone was counted a few times. This chain connects TRBV30 to TRBJ1-5, with D hard to call. The V gene lost 5 bases and the J gene lost 4 bases, with 12 bases spanning the gap. CDR1 and CDR2 from the germline V gene are GTSNPN and SVGIG (reference sequence). The CDR3 consists of 13 residues. CDR3 nucleotide sequence: TGTGCCTGGGGCGGACGGATAAATCAGCCCCAGCATTTT. Translating gives CAWGGRINQPQHF.

The J gene is TRBJ1-3, the V gene TRBV9; D perhaps matches TRBD1 (5 bases). Germline CDR1 SGDLS, CDR2 YYNGEE. Trimming cost V 3 bases and J 2 bases, with 9 bases left between them. The CDR3 spans 14 residues. CDR3 bases: TGTGCCAGCAGCGGACAGTCGGCTGGAAACACCATATATTTT. Translated, it gives CASSGQSAGNTIYF.

The chain recombines TRBV19 with TRBJ1-2; maybe TRBD1 (5 bases). CDR1 is LNHDA, CDR2 SQIVND, per germline (reference sequence). This CDR3 contains 15 residues. V was trimmed by 4 bases and J by 4 bases, leaving 16 bases between them. The CDR3 sequence is CASSTPPLTAYGYTF. The CDR3 DNA reads TGTGCCAGTAGTACCCCTCCTTTGACAGCCTATGGCTACACCTTC.

This sequence joins TRBV4-3 and TRBJ2-7; D remains unclear. CDR1 is LGHNA and CDR2 is YSLEER in the germline V gene. The CDR3 spans 14 residues. V gave up 0 bases and J gave up 0 bases, with 6 bases separating them. The CDR3 region is CASSQDPGSYEQYF. In DNA form, the CDR3 reads TGCGCCAGCAGCCAAGATCCAGGCTCCTACGAGCAGTACTTC.

This chain connects TRBV27 to TRBJ1-2, with D maybe TRBD1 (6 bases). Germline loops: CDR1 MNHEY, CDR2 SMNVEV (reference sequence). This CDR3 spans 14 amino acids. V was cut by 8 bases and J by 8 bases, with 21 bases left in between. In DNA form, the CDR3 reads TGTGCCAGCTCCGCCGTTCAGGGGCACCAAGGCTACACCTTC. Translated, it gives CASSAVQGHQGYTF.

By its share, this clone is medium-sized. This chain links TRBV7-3 with TRBJ2-2, with D possibly TRBD1 on 5 matching bases. The germline V gene encodes CDR1 SGHTA and CDR2 FQGTGA. Between the trimmed V and J ends, which lost 8 bases and 3 bases, there was a span of 10 bases. This CDR3 has 13 residues. The CDR3 is CASFSRDTGELFF. The CDR3 DNA sequence: TGTGCCAGCTTCAGCAGGGACACCGGGGAGCTGTTTTTT.

The CDR3 DNA is TGTGCCAGCAGCTTAGGGCGGGAGGGCGGCAATGAGCAGTTCTTC. Its translation: CASSLGREGGNEQFF. The chain links TRBV13 to TRBJ2-1; 9 bases agree with TRBD2. The J segment lost 6 bases and the V segment lost 0 bases, leaving 3 bases of the junction unmatched. The CDR3 is made up of 15 amino acids. Germline V gene sequence: CDR1 PRHDT, CDR2 FYEKMQ (reference sequence). Full variable domain (remainder filled in from reference TRBV13 and TRBJ2-1): AAGVIQSPRHLIKEKRETATLKCYPIPRHDTVYWYQQGPGQDPQFLISFYEKMQSDKGSIPDRFSAQQFSDYHSELNMSSLELGDSALYFCASSLGREGGNEQFFGPGTRLTVL.

This clone showed up just a few times. The chain's CDR3 is CASSYSRSDGYTF. CDR3 DNA: TGTGCCAGCAGTTACTCCCGCTCTGATGGCTACACCTTC. V and J are TRBV6-5 and TRBJ1-2; D gene unclear. From germline, CDR1 is MNHEY and CDR2 SVGAGI. This CDR3 comprises 13 residues. V was trimmed by 0 bases and J by 6 bases, leaving 8 bases between them.

This clone was found a few times. This CDR3 reads CAISDEALTNYGYTF. The CDR3 nucleotides are TGTGCCATCAGTGATGAGGCGCTAACTAACTATGGCTACACCTTC. V gene TRBV10-3 combines with J gene TRBJ1-2; unclear D gene. The germline CDR1 and CDR2 sequences are ENHRY and SYGVKD. The ends were cut back, 3 bases at V and 0 bases at J, with 11 bases in the middle. The CDR3 is 15 residues long.

This CDR3 reads CASTHEGNEQFF. In DNA, the CDR3 is TGTGCCAGCACCCACGAGGGCAATGAGCAGTTCTTC. The genes are TRBV28 and TRBJ2-1, with D possibly TRBD2 on 5 matching bases. This CDR3 spans 12 amino acids. Per the germline V gene, CDR1 is MDHEN and CDR2 is SYDVKM. V shed 7 bases and J shed 6 bases, with 10 bases lying between them.

This clone appeared once. This chain links TRBV10-3 with TRBJ2-7; no firm D call. V lost 4 bases to trimming and J lost 7 bases, with 11 bases between them. The CDR3 has 12 residues. Germline V gene data show CDR1 as ENHRY and CDR2 as SYGVKD. The chain's CDR3 is CAISGDAYEQYF. DNA for the CDR3: TGTGCCATCAGTGGGGATGCTTATGAGCAGTACTTC.

The chain combines TRBV7-2 with TRBJ2-2; TRBD1 aligns across 11 bases. In germline, CDR1 is SGHTA, CDR2 FQGNSA. The CDR3 totals 14 residues. V shed 5 bases and J 6 bases; nucleotides not matched to a gene: 2. This CDR3 reads CASSPGQGAGELFF. The CDR3 nucleotides are TGTGCCAGCAGCCCGGGACAGGGGGCCGGGGAGCTGTTTTTT. The full variable domain, completed using reference TRBV7-2 and TRBJ2-2, is GAGVSQSPSNKVTEKGKDVELRCDPISGHTALYWYRQSLGQGLEFLIYFQGNSAPDKSGLPSDRFSAERTGGSVSTLTIQRTQQEDSAVYLCASSPGQGAGELFFGEGSRLTVL.

The chain combines TRBV28 with TRBJ2-7, with TRBD2 matching over 8 bases. The CDR3 length is 14 residues. V lost 4 bases, J lost 4 bases, and 6 bases stayed unmatched. Looked up from germline, CDR1 is MDHEN and CDR2 is SYDVKM. The CDR3: CASSSGGDPYEQYF. CDR3 bases: TGTGCCAGCAGTTCGGGGGGGGACCCTTACGAGCAGTACTTC.

V usage is TRBV23-1 and J usage is TRBJ2-7, with 7 bases identical to TRBD1. TRBV23-1 is annotated as an ORF whose role is uncertain. Unmatched junction bases numbered 14, after V lost 7 bases and J lost 2 bases. The CDR3 totals 16 residues. The CDR3 DNA sequence: TGCGCCAGCACCAGGACAGGAGTTTGTGTGCCCTACGAGCAGTACTTC. This sequence encodes CASTRTGVCVPYEQYF.

The gene calls are TRBV10-3 and TRBJ1-2; 11 bases align to TRBD1. The germline V gene encodes CDR1 ENHRY and CDR2 SYGVKD. This CDR3 contains 14 residues. V shed 6 bases, J shed 8 bases, and the junction held 8 bases outside the gene matches. The DNA for the CDR3 is TGTGCCATCAGGGACGGGACAGGGGGTATCGGCTACACCTTC. It codes for CAIRDGTGGIGYTF.

Comment on this clone: A read error may produce the germline difference seen at one junction end. The genes are TRBV4-1 and TRBJ2-1; TRBD2 matches at 7 bases. Germline V lookup: CDR1 MGHRA, CDR2 YSYEKL. The CDR3 is made up of 13 amino acids. In nucleotides, the CDR3 is TGCGCCAGCAGCCACCCACGGGAGGATGAGGAGTTCTTC. This encodes CASSHPREDEEFF.